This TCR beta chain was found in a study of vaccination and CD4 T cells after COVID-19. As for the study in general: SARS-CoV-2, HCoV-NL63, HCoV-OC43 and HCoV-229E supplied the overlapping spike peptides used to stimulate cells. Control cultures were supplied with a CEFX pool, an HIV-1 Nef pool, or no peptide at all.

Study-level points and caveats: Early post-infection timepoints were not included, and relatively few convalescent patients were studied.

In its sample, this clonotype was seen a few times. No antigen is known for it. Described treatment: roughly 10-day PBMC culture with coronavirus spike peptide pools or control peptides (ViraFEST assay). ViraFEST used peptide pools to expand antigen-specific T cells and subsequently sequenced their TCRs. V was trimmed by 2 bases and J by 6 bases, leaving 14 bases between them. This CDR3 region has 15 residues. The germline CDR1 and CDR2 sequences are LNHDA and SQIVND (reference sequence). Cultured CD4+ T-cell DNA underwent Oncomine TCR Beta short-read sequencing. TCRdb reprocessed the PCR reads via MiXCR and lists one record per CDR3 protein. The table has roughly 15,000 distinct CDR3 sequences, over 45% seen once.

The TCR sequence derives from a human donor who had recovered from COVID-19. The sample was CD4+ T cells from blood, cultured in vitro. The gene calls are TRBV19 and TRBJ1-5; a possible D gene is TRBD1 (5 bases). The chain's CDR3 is CASSIYMGRGQPQHF. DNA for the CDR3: TGTGCCAGTAGTATATACATGGGGAGGGGTCAGCCCCAGCATTTT.